The present TCR beta chain was sequenced within a study of cytomegalovirus exposure and HLA in healthy donors. Findings and caveats of the study: A later analysis reportedly found fewer N-insertions in an Asian-associated ancestry cluster than the approximately 730-donor mean. Among the sequence variants, a highly shared cluster was likely an artifact of sequencing.

Trimming removed 0 bases from V and 0 bases from J, with 8 bases in between. Per the germline V gene, CDR1 is SGHRS and CDR2 is YFSETQ. The CDR3 has 15 residues. This PCR relied on a set of 60 Vbeta primers and 13 Jbeta primers. Generated by immunoSEQ multiplex PCR, the TCRdb table keeps only in-frame clones and is missing some. Recorded for this sample: about 140,000 clones. Regarding this clone: Its antigen is unknown.

Although they were nominally healthy when sampled, donors likely had unrecorded immune exposures. The receptor was isolated from a male donor in good health and CMV-seronegative. The sequencing sample was made of PBMCs. This chain uses TRBV5-1 with TRBJ2-3; a weak D match, TRBD2 (7 bases). This CDR3 is CASSLGGGSTDTQYF. The CDR3 nucleotides read TGCGCCAGCAGCTTGGGGGGGGGCAGCACAGATACGCAGTATTTT. Drawing the rest from reference TRBV5-1 and TRBJ2-3, the complete variable domain is KAGVTQTPRYLIKTRGQQVTLSCSPISGHRSVSWYQQTPGQGLQFLFEYFSETQRNKGNFPGRFSGRQFSNSRSEMNVSTLELGDSALYLCASSLGGGSTDTQYFGPGTRLTVL.